This paragraph reports one T cell receptor (beta chain). The sample is drawn from a study of blood T cell repertoires in COVID-19. Study-level information: PBMCs, B-cell-depleted T cells, or T cells provided the cDNA or gDNA that made up the material.

Germline V gene sequence: CDR1 MNHEY, CDR2 SMNVEV (reference sequence). The CDR3 sequence is 15 residues long. Trimming pared 3 bases from V and 0 bases from J, leaving 8 bases between. Sequencing used immunoSEQ multiplex PCR; TCRdb keeps in-frame clones, though not all of them. The sample carries 180,000 or so clones, around 86% recorded once. The TCR originated in a man aged 60-69 years with acute or convalescent COVID-19. The sample taken for sequencing was peripheral blood. The V gene is TRBV27, the J gene TRBJ2-2; D is perhaps TRBD2 (6 bases). This CDR3 reads CASSLTSTNTGELFF. The CDR3 DNA reads as TGTGCCAGCAGTTTGACTAGTACGAACACCGGGGAGCTGTTTTTT.